These T cell receptor beta chains were read from a single sample in a study of OX40 agonist ivuxolimab in advanced cancers. Some clones are missing from TCRdb's copy, which holds only in-frame ones; the method was immunoSEQ multiplex PCR. The profile covers around 52,000 clones, with 83% appearing a single time and 3.1% taken by the ten largest. This specimen consisted of CD4+ or CD8+ T cells sorted from blood, obtained in a trial of the OX40 agonist ivuxolimab. Receptor source: an adult with an advanced solid tumor such as melanoma, head and neck, liver or kidney cancer. The CDR3 runs from the conserved cysteine through the conserved F or W. D genes are given only for firm matches. Not every row has a clone size; where given, it reads once, few, many or a size class.

d_call,j_call,v_call,clone_size,cdr3_aa,cdr3_nt
-,TRBJ2-3,TRBV5-5,-,CASSAGPYPTDTQYF,TGTGCCAGCAGCGCGGGGCCCTACCCCACAGATACGCAGTATTTT
-,TRBJ2-1,TRBV9,-,CASSAQIAARRAGNEQFF,TGTGCCAGCAGCGCACAGATAGCAGCGCGGAGGGCCGGAAATGAGCAGTTCTTC
-,TRBJ1-4,TRBV30,-,CAWGGGANEKLFF,TGTGCCTGGGGAGGGGGGGCTAATGAAAAACTGTTTTTT
TRBD2,TRBJ2-1,TRBV5-8,-,CASSFTSGPYNEQFF,TGTGCCAGCAGCTTCACTAGCGGTCCCTACAATGAGCAGTTCTTC
-,TRBJ2-7,TRBV6-1,-,CASSEGGGGARGDEQYF,TGTGCCAGCAGTGAAGGGGGCGGGGGCGCCAGGGGGGACGAGCAGTACTTC
TRBD2,TRBJ2-7,TRBV5-3,once,CASSLIAGGEQYF,TGTGCCAGCAGCTTGATAGCGGGCGGGGAGCAGTACTTC
-,TRBJ2-1,TRBV7-9,-,CARTPLTGDYNEQFF,TGTGCCAGGACCCCCCTTACAGGGGACTATAATGAGCAGTTCTTC
TRBD2,TRBJ2-3,TRBV4-1,few,CASSQDFGRLTSGSTDTQYF,TGCGCCAGCAGCCAAGATTTTGGCCGACTAACTAGCGGGAGCACAGATACGCAGTATTTT
TRBD2,TRBJ2-1,TRBV18,-,CASSPRLTGTSGIDEQFF,TGTGCCAGCTCACCACGCCTGACCGGGACTAGCGGGATCGATGAGCAGTTCTTC
TRBD2,TRBJ2-1,TRBV27,-,CASSLGAWRERNEQFF,TGTGCCAGCAGTTTAGGGGCTTGGCGGGAGAGGAATGAGCAGTTCTTC
TRBD1,TRBJ2-2,TRBV5-1,-,CASRLGTAAGELFF,TGCGCCAGCAGACTAGGGACAGCGGCCGGGGAGCTGTTTTTT
-,TRBJ2-4,TRBV6-5,-,CASSEPTKNIQYF,TGTGCCAGCAGTGAACCAACCAAAAACATTCAGTACTTC